Included here is one T cell receptor (beta chain) sequence, with context. The CDR3 consists of 13 residues. From germline, CDR1 is SGHNT and CDR2 YENEEA. V shed 4 bases and J 9 bases; nucleotides not matched to a gene: 0. This entry comes from a study of OX40 agonist ivuxolimab in advanced cancers. Study information: Three dose-escalation patients had partial responses: one with hepatocellular carcinoma and two with cutaneous melanoma.

TCRdb's table, derived via immunoSEQ multiplex PCR, lists solely in-frame clones and lacks some. The table includes 41,000 or so clones, approximately 86% detected once. This TCR came from an adult with an advanced solid tumor such as melanoma, head and neck, liver or kidney cancer. The sequencing used CD4+ or CD8+ T cells sorted from blood, collected in a trial of the OX40 agonist ivuxolimab. The rearrangement uses TRBV11-3 and TRBJ2-1, with 13 bases that match TRBD2. The CDR3 protein is CASSWTSGGEQFF. The CDR3, as DNA: TGTGCCAGCAGCTGGACTAGCGGGGGTGAGCAGTTCTTC. Full variable domain (outside the CDR3, taken from reference TRBV11-3 and TRBJ2-1): EAGVVQSPRYKIIEKKQPVAFWCNPISGHNTLYWYLQNLGQGPELLIRYENEEAVDDSQLPKDRFSAERLKGVDSTLKIQPAELGDSAVYLCASSWTSGGEQFFGPGTRLTVL.